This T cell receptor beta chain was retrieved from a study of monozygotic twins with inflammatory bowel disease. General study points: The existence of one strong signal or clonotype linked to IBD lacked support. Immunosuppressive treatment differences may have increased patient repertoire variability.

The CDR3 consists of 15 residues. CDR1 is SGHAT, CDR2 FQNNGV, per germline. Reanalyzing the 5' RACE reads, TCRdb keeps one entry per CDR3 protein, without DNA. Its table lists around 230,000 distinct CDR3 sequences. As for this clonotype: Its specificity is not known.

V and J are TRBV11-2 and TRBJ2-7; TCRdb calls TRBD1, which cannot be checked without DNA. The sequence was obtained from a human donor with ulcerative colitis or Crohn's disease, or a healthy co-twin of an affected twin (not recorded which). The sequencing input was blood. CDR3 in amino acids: CASSQRQGRSYEQYF.